This passage covers 17 T cell receptor beta chains from one sample sequenced in a study of blood T cell repertoires in COVID-19. Assay: immunoSEQ multiplex PCR; the TCRdb copy retains only in-frame clones and omits some. The table lists roughly 250,000 clones, roughly 87% of them singletons. The sample taken for sequencing was peripheral blood. All receptors come from a man in his 60s who had recovered from COVID-19.

This chain links TRBV9 with TRBJ1-2; 7 positions match TRBD1. Germline lookup yields CDR1 SGDLS and CDR2 YYNGEE. V was clipped by 5 bases and J by 8 bases; unmatched bases: 9. This CDR3 contains 13 residues. CDR3 nucleotide sequence: TGTGCCAGCAGGACATCTAGGGGGCTGGGCTACACCTTC. Amino acid sequence: CASRTSRGLGYTF.

The V gene is TRBV5-1, the J gene TRBJ2-5; D possibly corresponds to TRBD1 (6 bases). In germline, CDR1 is SGHRS, CDR2 YFSETQ. V lost 3 bases, J lost 0 bases, and 15 bases lay in between. The CDR3 length is 16 residues. The CDR3 sequence: CASSSIRGDYQETQYF. The CDR3 nucleotides read TGCGCCAGCAGCTCGATCAGGGGCGACTACCAAGAGACCCAGTACTTC.

This chain uses TRBV12-3 or TRBV12-4 with TRBJ2-2, with D possibly being TRBD1 (5 bases). This CDR3 contains 13 residues. V lost 4 bases and J 8 bases, leaving 11 bases between the germline ends. CDR3 residues: CASSSPRGGELFF. CDR3 sequence (DNA): TGTGCCAGCAGTTCCCCAAGGGGTGGGGAGCTGTTTTTT.

This clone has just a few counts. The genes are TRBV28 and TRBJ1-2; weak D call: TRBD1 (6 bases). Trimming removed 1 base from V and 3 bases from J, with 12 bases in between. In germline, CDR1 is MDHEN, CDR2 SYDVKM. The CDR3 covers 15 residues. Written as DNA, the CDR3 is TGTGCCAGCAGTTTATTGTCAGGGGCCCACTATGGCTACACCTTC. Translation: CASSLLSGAHYGYTF.

The CDR3: CASSATPGDGYTF. CDR3 bases: TGTGCCAGCAGCGCCACCCCCGGTGATGGCTACACCTTC. V is TRBV6-5 and J is TRBJ1-2, with unresolved D. CDR1 is MNHEY and CDR2 is SVGAGI in the germline V gene. The length of the CDR3 is 13 residues. V lost 6 bases to trimming and J lost 6 bases, with 14 bases between them.

This chain joins TRBV12-3 or TRBV12-4 and TRBJ2-7; D gene unclear. The CDR3 is made up of 13 amino acids. V shed 2 bases and J shed 2 bases, with 7 bases lying between them. For the CDR3, the DNA is TGTGCCAGCAGTTTACCCAGGACCTACGAGCAGTACGTC. Amino acids: CASSLPRTYEQYV.

The chain joins TRBV7-5 to TRBJ2-7; the table calls TRBD2, which could not be checked here. TRBV7-5 is listed as a pseudogene. This CDR3 comprises 14 residues. In nucleotides, the CDR3 is TGTGCCAGAAGCTTAGGAGGGCAAACCTACGAGCAGTACTTC. Amino acids: CARSLGGQTYEQYF.

A single count supports this clone. The rearrangement links TRBV3-1 (or the pseudogene TRBV3-2) to TRBJ1-2; D unclear. The CDR3 runs 15 residues. Per the germline V gene, CDR1 is LGHDT and CDR2 is YNNKEL (reference sequence). V shed 4 bases and J shed 4 bases, with 16 bases lying between them. The CDR3 reads CASSPSWKSGYGYTF. CDR3 nucleotides: TGTGCCAGCAGCCCAAGTTGGAAATCGGGCTATGGCTACACCTTC.

This clone was seen only once. CDR3 region: CATSGSSGDPGETQYF. The DNA for the CDR3 is TGTGCCACCAGTGGTAGTAGCGGGGATCCGGGGGAGACCCAGTACTTC. The gene calls are TRBV24-1 and TRBJ2-5; 8 bases fit TRBD2. The trim removed 5 bases at V and 5 bases at J, leaving 12 bases unmatched. The CDR3 is made up of 16 amino acids. CDR1 and CDR2 (germline): KGHDR, SFDVKD.

A single count supports this clone. The CDR3: CASSPGRSGDEAFF. DNA for the CDR3: TGTGCCAGCTCACCAGGCCGCTCCGGGGATGAAGCTTTCTTT. The V gene is TRBV18, the J gene TRBJ1-1; D ambiguous. With 2 bases removed from V and 7 bases from J, the gap between germline ends came to 14 bases. Germline V gene data show CDR1 as KGHSH and CDR2 as LQKENI. The CDR3 extends over 14 amino acids. Full variable domain (remainder filled in from reference TRBV18 and TRBJ1-1): NAGVMQNPRHLVRRRGQEARLRCSPMKGHSHVYWYRQLPEEGLKFMVYLQKENIIDESGMPKERFSAEFPKEGPSILRIQQVVRGDSAAYFCASSPGRSGDEAFFGQGTRLTVV.

This chain uses TRBV19 with TRBJ1-5; the match to TRBD1 covers 9 bases. J lost 9 bases, V lost 6 bases, and 3 bases had no gene match. The CDR3 spans 12 residues. CDR1 is LNHDA, CDR2 SQIVND, per germline (reference sequence). In nucleotides, the CDR3 is TGTGCCAGTAGCCCGGACAGGGGGCCCCAGCATTTT. Residues: CASSPDRGPQHF. Drawing the rest from reference TRBV19 and TRBJ1-5, the complete variable domain is DGGITQSPKYLFRKEGQNVTLSCEQNLNHDAMYWYRQDPGQGLRLIYYSQIVNDFQKGDIAEGYSVSREKKESFPLTVTSAQKNPTAFYLCASSPDRGPQHFGDGTRLSIL.

The table lists this clone with a few counts. This chain joins TRBV2 and TRBJ1-2; no clear D. Trimming cost V 6 bases and J 4 bases, with 21 bases left between them. Germline CDR1 reads SNHLY; CDR2 reads FYNNEI. The CDR3 spans 16 residues. The CDR3 here is CASSLEVTPTPYGYTF. The CDR3 nucleotides read TGTGCCAGCAGCCTTGAGGTGACCCCTACACCCTATGGCTACACCTTC.

This clone has a single count. The genes are TRBV5-5 and TRBJ2-1; 9 nucleotides line up with TRBD1. The CDR3 runs 15 residues. Per the germline V gene, CDR1 is SGHKS and CDR2 is YYEKEE (reference sequence). Trimming cost V 1 base and J 5 bases; bases outside gene matches: 4. CDR3 DNA sequence: TGTGCCAGCAGCTTGACAGGGGGCGGCCACAATGAGCAGTTCTTC. It is translated as CASSLTGGGHNEQFF.

The chain carries TRBV30 and TRBJ1-4; perhaps TRBD1 as D (6 bases). V was cut by 3 bases and J by 3 bases, with 14 bases left in between. From germline, CDR1 is GTSNPN and CDR2 SVGIG (reference sequence). The CDR3 has 15 amino acids. The CDR3 protein is CAWSVGGSPNEKLFF. The CDR3 DNA is TGTGCCTGGAGCGTAGGGGGATCTCCTAATGAAAAACTGTTTTTT.

V is TRBV15 and J is TRBJ2-5, with D maybe TRBD2 (8 bases). There are 19 residues in the CDR3. V gave up 5 bases and J gave up 5 bases, with 30 bases separating them. Germline values: CDR1 LNHNV, CDR2 YYDKDF (reference sequence). Written as DNA, the CDR3 is TGTGCCACCAGCCGCCACGGCAGGGGGGAAGCGGGGGCCCGGGAGACCCAGTACTTC. Protein sequence: CATSRHGRGEAGARETQYF.

The rearrangement joins TRBV7-8 to TRBJ1-2; TRBD1 matches 12 bases. V shed 2 bases and J 4 bases; nucleotides not matched to a gene: 8. The CDR3 runs to 17 residues. Germline V gene lookup returns CDR1 SGHVS and CDR2 FQNEAQ. CDR3 protein: CASSLLGQGAGGYGYTF. The CDR3 bases are TGTGCCAGCAGCTTATTGGGACAGGGGGCCGGGGGCTATGGCTACACCTTC.

A single count supports this clone. The CDR3 nucleotides are TGCGCCAGCAGCAGGGGTAGGAACACTGAAGCTTTCTTT. Translating gives CASSRGRNTEAFF. The rearrangement links TRBV10-2 to TRBJ1-1, with D possibly TRBD1 on 6 matching bases. The V and J ends lost 6 bases and 1 base respectively, with 9 bases between them. Germline V CDR1 and CDR2: WSHSY, SAAADI. This CDR3 region has 13 residues.